Following are 27 T cell receptor beta chains from one sample sequenced in a study of CD8+ T cells in alopecia areata. RNA extraction and reverse transcription yielded cDNA as sequencing template. Assay: immunoSEQ multiplex PCR; the TCRdb copy retains only in-frame clones and omits some. The sample has under 200,000 clones, approximately 57% seen once. As to treatment: oral pan-JAK inhibitor, 5-10 mg twice daily. Material: CD4+ T cells sorted from blood, obtained at week 24, from a patient treated with tofacitinib. The source of these receptors is a human donor with alopecia areata.

The DNA for the CDR3 is TGTGCCAGCTCGATCCGTTCTGGGGTCGGCTACACCTTC. It is translated as CASSIRSGVGYTF. V is TRBV27 and J is TRBJ1-2, with D unclear. Germline CDR1 and CDR2: MNHEY and SMNVEV (reference sequence). The CDR3 contains 13 residues. Trimming took off 8 bases at V and 8 bases at J, with 18 bases between the two ends.

This clone showed up just a few times. The V call is TRBV9, the J call TRBJ2-5; tentative D call: TRBD2 (6 bases). The CDR3 runs 15 residues. The germline V gene has CDR1 SGDLS and CDR2 YYNGEE. Between the trimmed V and J ends, which lost 0 bases and 4 bases, there was a span of 13 bases. CDR3 in amino acids: CASSVGPTRSETQYF. CDR3 sequence (DNA): TGTGCCAGCAGCGTAGGTCCGACTAGATCAGAGACCCAGTACTTC.

This clone was picked up a small number of times. The J gene is TRBJ2-7, the V gene TRBV30, with TRBD2 identical over 10 bases. The CDR3 is 14 residues long. The junction had 3 bases not matched to a gene; V was cut back by 1 base and J by 3 bases. Germline assignment: CDR1 GTSNPN and CDR2 SVGIG (reference sequence). CDR3: CAWSGLAGDYEQYF. The CDR3 bases are TGTGCCTGGAGTGGACTAGCGGGTGACTACGAGCAGTACTTC.

The J gene is TRBJ2-5, the V gene TRBV29-1; the D gene is possibly TRBD1 (5 bases). Germline V lookup: CDR1 SQVTM, CDR2 ANQGSEA. Trimming removed 6 bases at V and 4 bases at J, with 18 bases between. The length of the CDR3 is 14 residues. CDR3 bases: TGCAGCGTCCAGGGATCCCTAAGGGGAGAGACCCAGTACTTC. Translating gives CSVQGSLRGETQYF.

The chain employs TRBV29-1 and TRBJ1-2, with a possible D match to TRBD1 (5 bases). Between the trimmed V and J ends, which lost 4 bases and 7 bases, there was a span of 16 bases. CDR3 size: 13 residues. Looked up from germline, CDR1 is SQVTM and CDR2 is ANQGSEA. CDR3 coding DNA: TGCAGCGTTGGCGGGGCCAGGGAGGCTGGCTACACCTTC. It yields the protein CSVGGAREAGYTF. The whole variable domain, filled in from reference TRBV29-1 and TRBJ1-2, reads SAVISQKPSRDICQRGTSLTIQCQVDSQVTMMFWYRQQPGQSLTLIATANQGSEATYESGFVIDKFPISRPNLTFSTLTVSNMSPEDSSIYLCSVGGAREAGYTFGSGTRLTVV.

In this sample, this clone turned up a few times. CDR3 sequence (DNA): TGTGCCTGGAAATATCGGGGACCGGGGAACACTGAAGCTTTCTTT. It specifies CAWKYRGPGNTEAFF. The V and J genes are TRBV30 and TRBJ1-1, with D tentatively TRBD1 (5 bases). V gave up 4 bases and J gave up 1 base, with 16 bases separating them. The length of the CDR3 is 15 residues. Germline lookup yields CDR1 GTSNPN and CDR2 SVGIG (reference sequence).

The gene calls are TRBV14 and TRBJ2-7, with 10 bases that match TRBD2. Per germline, CDR1 SGHDN and CDR2 FVKESK. This CDR3 comprises 14 residues. With 4 bases clipped from V and 5 bases from J, the junction kept 5 bases outside the gene matches. CDR3 sequence reads: CASSRLAGLDEQYF. The CDR3 DNA sequence: TGTGCCAGCAGCCGACTAGCGGGTCTTGACGAGCAGTACTTC. The full variable domain, completed using reference TRBV14 and TRBJ2-7, is EAGVTQFPSHSVIEKGQTVTLRCDPISGHDNLYWYRRVMGKEIKFLLHFVKESKQDESGMPNNRFLAERTGGTYSTLKVQPAELEDSGVYFCASSRLAGLDEQYFGPGTRLTVT.

This clone was seen only a few times. The chain has TRBV5-5 and TRBJ2-1; D not certain. V shed 0 bases and J shed 4 bases, with 17 bases lying between them. The CDR3 runs 17 residues. The germline CDR1 and CDR2 sequences are SGHKS and YYEKEE (reference sequence). CDR3 loop: CASSLGAAPDTYNEQFF. The CDR3 bases are TGTGCCAGCAGCTTGGGGGCAGCTCCCGACACTTACAATGAGCAGTTCTTC.

This clone was picked up one time. The chain employs TRBV29-1 and TRBJ1-4; possible D gene TRBD1, 6 bases. CDR1 is SQVTM, CDR2 ANQGSEA, per germline. V was pared by 6 bases and J by 6 bases, with 14 bases between. The CDR3 runs 13 residues. CDR3 nucleotides: TGCAGCGTCGCAGGGGTTCTGGATGAAAAACTGTTTTTT. It codes for CSVAGVLDEKLFF.

The chain joins TRBV27 to TRBJ2-7; 9 bases are shared with TRBD1. After removal of 6 bases from V and 7 bases from J, the junction contained 10 bases not matched to a gene. The CDR3 covers 14 residues. Germline lookup yields CDR1 MNHEY and CDR2 SMNVEV (reference sequence). CDR3: CASRPGQGFWEQYF. The CDR3 DNA is TGTGCCAGCAGGCCGGGACAGGGCTTCTGGGAGCAGTACTTC.

The chain carries TRBV10-3 and TRBJ1-4; D is possibly TRBD1 (5 bases). This CDR3 spans 12 amino acids. With 10 bases removed from V and 5 bases from J, the gap between germline ends came to 11 bases. The germline CDR1 and CDR2 sequences are ENHRY and SYGVKD. CDR3 loop: CATGTQNEKLFF. CDR3 DNA sequence: TGTGCCACCGGGACCCAGAATGAAAAACTGTTTTTT.

This clone was observed a handful of times. The gene calls are TRBV5-1 and TRBJ2-5; D possibly corresponds to TRBD1 (6 bases). V gave up 0 bases and J gave up 4 bases, with 13 bases separating them. Germline CDR1 and CDR2: SGHRS and YFSETQ. The CDR3 covers 15 residues. This chain's CDR3 is CASSLVGLGGETQYF. The CDR3 DNA follows: TGCGCCAGCAGCTTGGTTGGGCTAGGGGGAGAGACCCAGTACTTC.

This clone turned up a few times. V is TRBV10-3 and J is TRBJ1-5; 9 bases match TRBD1. The CDR3 length is 17 residues. Germline assignment: CDR1 ENHRY and CDR2 SYGVKD. J was trimmed by 0 bases and V by 0 bases; bases with no gene match: 3. CDR3 nucleotides: TGTGCCATCAGTGAGTCGACGGGACAGGGTAGCAATCAGCCCCAGCATTTT. Its protein product is CAISESTGQGSNQPQHF.

As to this clone: This specimen includes other DNA sequences encoding the same CDR3. The chain recombines TRBV5-1 with TRBJ2-5, with TRBD1 matching over 8 bases. The CDR3 runs 13 residues. In germline, CDR1 is SGHRS, CDR2 YFSETQ. The ends lost 4 bases at V and 2 bases at J; junction bases unmatched: 1. This CDR3 is CASSGTGQETQYF. In nucleotides, the CDR3 is TGCGCCAGCAGCGGGACAGGACAAGAGACCCAGTACTTC.

This chain uses TRBV29-1 with TRBJ2-1, with 7 bases that match TRBD2. This CDR3 spans 14 amino acids. The junction had 9 bases not matched to a gene; V was cut back by 5 bases and J by 5 bases. Germline V gene sequence: CDR1 SQVTM, CDR2 ANQGSEA. CDR3: CSVPRRGSNNEQFF. Here the CDR3 DNA reads TGCAGCGTTCCTAGGCGGGGGAGCAACAATGAGCAGTTCTTC.

V is TRBV30 and J is TRBJ1-2; D not certain. V was shortened by 5 bases and J by 5 bases, with 18 bases between the two germline ends. The CDR3 has 14 residues. Germline assignment: CDR1 GTSNPN and CDR2 SVGIG (reference sequence). Here the CDR3 reads CAWGSGRRMYGYTF. The CDR3 DNA is TGTGCCTGGGGATCGGGCAGGAGGATGTATGGCTACACCTTC. Complete variable domain (other parts from reference TRBV30 and TRBJ1-2): SQTIHQWPATLVQPVGSPLSLECTVEGTSNPNLYWYRQAAGRGLQLLFYSVGIGQISSEVPQNLSASRPQDRQFILSSKKLLLSDSGFYLCAWGSGRRMYGYTFGSGTRLTVV.

The chain combines TRBV15 with TRBJ2-7, with a tentative D call TRBD1 (5 bases). Trimming cost V 4 bases and J 2 bases, with 9 bases left between them. This CDR3 is built from 13 residues. In germline, CDR1 is LNHNV, CDR2 YYDKDF (reference sequence). CDR3 amino acids: CATSKTVTYEQYF. As DNA, the CDR3 is TGTGCCACCAGCAAGACAGTCACCTACGAGCAGTACTTC.

The chain is built from TRBV6-6 and TRBJ2-3; possibly TRBD2 for D (6 bases). Germline lookup yields CDR1 MNHNY and CDR2 SVGAGI (reference sequence). V dropped 5 bases and J dropped 2 bases, with 17 bases sitting between them. The CDR3 is made up of 16 amino acids. The CDR3: CASSKTGLSYTDTQYF. The CDR3 DNA is TGTGCCAGCAGTAAAACTGGACTATCTTACACAGATACGCAGTATTTT.

The CDR3 nucleotides are TGTGCCAGCAGCAGTAGTAGCGTATCGACTCAGGAAAATTACTATGGCTACACCTTC. The encoded protein is CASSSSSVSTQENYYGYTF. The genes are TRBV7-9 and TRBJ1-2; D uncertain. CDR1 and CDR2 (germline): SEHNR, FQNEAQ (reference sequence). The CDR3 loop spans 19 amino acids. V was clipped by 5 bases and J by 3 bases, with 28 bases between them.

About this clone: The DNA is left out, because the CDR3 cannot be placed on it with certainty; the CDR3 is given as TCRdb lists it. The gene calls are TRBV28 and TRBJ2-7; TRBD2, the table's D call, was not compared with the DNA. The germline V gene encodes CDR1 MDHEN and CDR2 SYDVKM. 11 amino acids form the CDR3, both terminal residues included. The CDR3 protein is CASGPFGGGSF.

The chain carries TRBV25-1 and TRBJ1-5; TRBD1 aligns across 10 bases. Germline CDR1 and CDR2: MGHDK and SYGVNS. CDR3 length equals 14 residues. V was clipped by 6 bases and J by 2 bases; unmatched bases: 1. CDR3 sequence: CASRGTGGNQPQHF. CDR3 bases: TGTGCCAGCAGGGGGACAGGGGGCAATCAGCCCCAGCATTTT. The complete variable domain, with remaining parts taken from reference TRBV25-1 and TRBJ1-5, reads EADIYQTPRYLVIGTGKKITLECSQTMGHDKMYWYQQDPGMELHLIHYSYGVNSTEKGDLSSESTVSRIRTEHFPLTLESARPSHTSQYLCASRGTGGNQPQHFGDGTRLSIL.

This clone came up once. The sample carries other DNA sequences with the same CDR3. The chain joins TRBV29-1 to TRBJ2-3; no reliable D call. CDR3 size: 12 residues. V was trimmed by 4 bases and J by 0 bases, leaving 5 bases between them. From germline, CDR1 is SQVTM and CDR2 ANQGSEA. CDR3 sequence reads: CSVVPSTDTQYF. CDR3 in DNA: TGCAGCGTTGTGCCTAGCACAGATACGCAGTATTTT.

The chain combines TRBV29-1 with TRBJ2-5; D is unresolved. V dropped 7 bases and J dropped 5 bases, with 17 bases sitting between them. This CDR3 has 13 amino acids. Germline loops: CDR1 SQVTM, CDR2 ANQGSEA. As DNA, the CDR3 is TGCAGCGGTCACTTTCGAGGCTGGGAGACCCAGTACTTC. This codes for CSGHFRGWETQYF.

The genes are TRBV30 and TRBJ1-4; perhaps TRBD1 as D (6 bases). Between the trimmed V and J ends, which lost 4 bases and 3 bases, there was a span of 12 bases. CDR1 and CDR2 from the germline V gene are GTSNPN and SVGIG (reference sequence). CDR3 size: 14 residues. The DNA of the CDR3 is TGTGCCTGGAACACCAGGGGAGCTAATGAAAAACTGTTTTTT. Amino acids: CAWNTRGANEKLFF.

This clone was observed a single time. The chain couples TRBV19 to TRBJ1-2; D unresolved. The CDR3 loop spans 12 amino acids. CDR1 and CDR2 from the germline V gene are LNHDA and SQIVND (reference sequence). Trimming took 5 bases from V and 2 from J, leaving 6 bases between them. CDR3 bases: TGTGCCAGTAGTTCTGGAAACTATGGCTACACCTTC. Translated, it gives CASSSGNYGYTF.

This chain links TRBV6-1 with TRBJ2-5; D is perhaps TRBD2 (7 bases). The V gene lost 4 bases and the J gene lost 5 bases, with 17 bases spanning the gap. The CDR3 runs to 15 residues. CDR1 is MNHNS and CDR2 is SASEGT in the germline V gene. CDR3 nucleotide sequence: TGTGCCAGCAGTGTATTATGGGGGGGCGGTGAGACCCAGTACTTC. This sequence encodes CASSVLWGGGETQYF.

This clone was detected only once. The chain combines TRBV18 with TRBJ2-5; TRBD1 is a possible D gene (5 bases). Germline CDR1 is KGHSH and CDR2 is LQKENI. The CDR3 consists of 13 residues. The V and J ends lost 4 bases and 7 bases respectively, with 13 bases between them. The CDR3 loop reads CASSLQGDATQYF. CDR3 sequence (DNA): TGTGCCAGCTCACTCCAGGGCGATGCGACCCAGTACTTC.